Listed below are T cell receptor beta chains from one sample, sequenced in a study of blood T cell repertoires in COVID-19. The protocol was immunoSEQ multiplex PCR, while the TCRdb copy is restricted to in-frame clones and leaves out a portion. Of more than 35,000 clones in the sample, roughly 90% were seen once. Sequencing was carried out using peripheral blood. The receptors come from a man in his 60s with active COVID-19. The CDR3 runs from the conserved cysteine through the conserved F or W. The order of the fields is V gene, clone size, J gene, D gene, CDR3 protein, CDR3 DNA. D genes are given only for firm matches. Only some rows state a clone size, as once, few, many or a class for expanded clones.

V gene: TRBV7-2
clone size: .
J gene: TRBJ2-1
D gene: .
CDR3 protein: CASSLGGPGTYNEQFF
CDR3 DNA: TGTGCCAGCAGCTTAGGCGGACCTGGGACATACAATGAGCAGTTCTTC

V gene: TRBV11-2
clone size: .
J gene: TRBJ1-2
D gene: .
CDR3 protein: CASSYQQGNGYTF
CDR3 DNA: TGTGCCAGCAGCTACCAACAGGGCAATGGCTACACCTTC

V gene: TRBV19
clone size: .
J gene: TRBJ2-1
D gene: .
CDR3 protein: CASSIGGPSSYNEQFF
CDR3 DNA: TGTGCCAGTAGTATCGGGGGACCCAGCTCCTACAATGAGCAGTTCTTC

V gene: TRBV30
clone size: .
J gene: TRBJ1-2
D gene: TRBD1
CDR3 protein: CAWRRQGAYGYTF
CDR3 DNA: TGTGCCTGGAGGAGACAGGGGGCGTATGGCTACACCTTC

V gene: TRBV6-5
clone size: few
J gene: TRBJ2-7
D gene: TRBD2
CDR3 protein: CASSLGTSGPYEQYF
CDR3 DNA: TGTGCCAGCAGTTTGGGGACTAGCGGGCCCTACGAGCAGTACTTC

V gene: TRBV18
clone size: .
J gene: TRBJ2-3
D gene: TRBD2
CDR3 protein: CASSRGTSGGTDTQYF
CDR3 DNA: TGTGCCAGCTCACGTGGGACTAGCGGAGGCACAGATACGCAGTATTTT

V gene: TRBV27
clone size: .
J gene: TRBJ1-2
D gene: .
CDR3 protein: CASSLTPLLSYNYGYTF
CDR3 DNA: TGTGCCAGCAGCTTAACCCCGTTACTGAGCTATAACTATGGCTACACCTTC

V gene: TRBV30
clone size: .
J gene: TRBJ2-3
D gene: .
CDR3 protein: CAWSVLDTQYF
CDR3 DNA: TGTGCCTGGAGTGTCCTGGATACGCAGTATTTT

V gene: TRBV7-2
clone size: .
J gene: TRBJ2-2
D gene: TRBD1
CDR3 protein: CASSSRTSPRDRATGELFF
CDR3 DNA: TGTGCCAGCAGCTCTCGTACCTCCCCCCGGGACAGGGCGACCGGGGAGCTGTTTTTT

V gene: TRBV4-3
clone size: once
J gene: TRBJ1-6
D gene: .
CDR3 protein: CASSQAQTVGSSPLHF
CDR3 DNA: TGCGCCAGCAGCCAAGCACAGACAGTGGGATCTTCACCCCTCCACTTT

V gene: TRBV28
clone size: .
J gene: TRBJ2-1
D gene: .
CDR3 protein: CASSTEGTYNEQFF
CDR3 DNA: TGTGCCAGCAGCACAGAAGGTACCTACAATGAGCAGTTCTTC

V gene: TRBV5-6
clone size: .
J gene: TRBJ1-1
D gene: .
CDR3 protein: CASSGGRNTEAFF
CDR3 DNA: TGTGCCAGCAGCGGCGGTCGGAACACTGAAGCTTTCTTT

V gene: TRBV7-2
clone size: .
J gene: TRBJ2-1
D gene: TRBD1
CDR3 protein: CASSILPGQGAYNEQFF
CDR3 DNA: TGTGCCAGCAGCATACTACCGGGACAGGGGGCATACAATGAGCAGTTCTTC

V gene: TRBV19
clone size: once
J gene: TRBJ1-1
D gene: .
CDR3 protein: CASRLQGTEAFF
CDR3 DNA: TGTGCCAGTAGGCTCCAGGGGACTGAAGCTTTCTTT

V gene: TRBV27
clone size: .
J gene: TRBJ1-1
D gene: TRBD1
CDR3 protein: CASSKPGTGKRGTEAFF
CDR3 DNA: TGTGCCAGCAGTAAGCCCGGGACAGGGAAGCGTGGGACTGAAGCTTTCTTT

V gene: TRBV27
clone size: few
J gene: TRBJ1-1
D gene: .
CDR3 protein: CASSLYPTGNTEAFF
CDR3 DNA: TGTGCCAGCAGTTTATATCCGACGGGGAACACTGAAGCTTTCTTT

V gene: TRBV18
clone size: .
J gene: TRBJ1-2
D gene: .
CDR3 protein: CASSPLDSNYGYTF
CDR3 DNA: TGTGCCAGCTCACCCCTGGACAGCAACTATGGCTACACCTTC

V gene: TRBV3-1/TRBV3-2
clone size: .
J gene: TRBJ2-7
D gene: .
CDR3 protein: CASSQYGVYEQYF
CDR3 DNA: TGTGCCAGCAGCCAATACGGAGTCTACGAGCAGTACTTC

V gene: TRBV10-3
clone size: .
J gene: TRBJ2-1
D gene: .
CDR3 protein: CAISESRSEAIYNEQFF
CDR3 DNA: TGTGCCATCAGTGAGTCGCGATCAGAGGCTATCTACAATGAGCAGTTCTTC

V gene: TRBV11-3
clone size: .
J gene: TRBJ2-7
D gene: .
CDR3 protein: CASSLSGTPADEQYF
CDR3 DNA: TGTGCCAGCAGCTTGTCCGGGACACCCGCCGACGAGCAGTACTTC

V gene: TRBV6-5
clone size: few
J gene: TRBJ1-5
D gene: .
CDR3 protein: CASSWASNQPQHF
CDR3 DNA: TGTGCCAGCAGCTGGGCCTCCAATCAGCCCCAGCATTTT

V gene: TRBV2
clone size: .
J gene: TRBJ2-7
D gene: .
CDR3 protein: CASIQQLYEQYF
CDR3 DNA: TGTGCCAGCATACAACAGTTATACGAGCAGTACTTC

V gene: TRBV27
clone size: .
J gene: TRBJ2-7
D gene: .
CDR3 protein: CASSLAEERSQHYERYF
CDR3 DNA: TGTGCCAGCAGTTTAGCAGAGGAGCGCTCGCAACATTACGAGCGGTACTTC

V gene: TRBV6-5
clone size: once
J gene: TRBJ2-5
D gene: .
CDR3 protein: CASSYSWGEETQYF
CDR3 DNA: TGTGCCAGCAGTTACTCATGGGGGGAAGAGACCCAGTACTTC

V gene: TRBV12-3/TRBV12-4
clone size: .
J gene: TRBJ1-6
D gene: .
CDR3 protein: CASSLGGNSPLHF
CDR3 DNA: TGTGCCAGCAGTTTAGGAGGGAATTCACCCCTCCACTTT

V gene: TRBV7-9
clone size: .
J gene: TRBJ2-1
D gene: TRBD2
CDR3 protein: CASSLRDSGSYNEQFF
CDR3 DNA: TGTGCCAGCAGCCTAAGAGATAGCGGGAGCTACAATGAGCAGTTCTTC

V gene: TRBV19
clone size: .
J gene: TRBJ1-1
D gene: .
CDR3 protein: CASSTPGQVTNTEAFF
CDR3 DNA: TGTGCCAGTAGTACCCCAGGGCAGGTGACGAACACTGAAGCTTTCTTT

V gene: TRBV11-2
clone size: .
J gene: TRBJ2-1
D gene: .
CDR3 protein: CASSLIVAEYNEQFF
CDR3 DNA: TGTGCCAGCAGCTTAATAGTAGCGGAGTACAATGAGCAGTTCTTC

V gene: TRBV7-9
clone size: few
J gene: TRBJ1-2
D gene: TRBD1
CDR3 protein: CASSLDPPTGEGYTF
CDR3 DNA: TGTGCCAGCAGCTTAGACCCCCCGACAGGGGAAGGCTACACCTTC

V gene: TRBV9
clone size: .
J gene: TRBJ2-3
D gene: .
CDR3 protein: CASASPGSISSTDTQYF
CDR3 DNA: TGTGCCAGCGCTTCCCCCGGGTCAATTTCTAGCACAGATACGCAGTATTTT

V gene: TRBV3-1/TRBV3-2
clone size: .
J gene: TRBJ2-1
D gene: .
CDR3 protein: CASGPVSYNEQFF
CDR3 DNA: TGTGCCAGCGGGCCGGTCTCCTACAATGAGCAGTTCTTC

V gene: TRBV29-1
clone size: .
J gene: TRBJ2-2
D gene: TRBD2
CDR3 protein: CSVRGLAGNTGELFF
CDR3 DNA: TGCAGCGTTAGGGGACTAGCGGGAAACACCGGGGAGCTGTTTTTT

V gene: TRBV7-6
clone size: .
J gene: TRBJ2-1
D gene: TRBD2
CDR3 protein: CASSLYRTSGRNNEQFF
CDR3 DNA: TGTGCCAGCAGCTTATATCGGACTAGCGGGAGGAACAATGAGCAGTTCTTC

V gene: TRBV5-1
clone size: .
J gene: TRBJ2-5
D gene: TRBD2
CDR3 protein: CASSFRLAGQETQYF
CDR3 DNA: TGCGCCAGCAGCTTCCGACTAGCGGGTCAAGAGACCCAGTACTTC

V gene: TRBV7-2
clone size: .
J gene: TRBJ1-5
D gene: TRBD1
CDR3 protein: CASSPGQAINQPQHF
CDR3 DNA: TGTGCCAGCAGCCCGGGACAGGCGATCAATCAGCCCCAGCATTTT

V gene: TRBV28
clone size: .
J gene: TRBJ1-1
D gene: .
CDR3 protein: CASTQFTEAFF
CDR3 DNA: TGTGCCAGCACGCAGTTCACTGAAGCTTTCTTT

V gene: TRBV6-1
clone size: .
J gene: TRBJ1-1
D gene: .
CDR3 protein: CASSEGEQGLTEAFF
CDR3 DNA: TGTGCCAGCAGTGAAGGAGAGCAGGGTCTCACTGAAGCTTTCTTT

V gene: TRBV5-1
clone size: .
J gene: TRBJ1-1
D gene: .
CDR3 protein: CASSMGTGSYTEAFF
CDR3 DNA: TGCGCCAGCAGCATGGGAACAGGGAGCTACACTGAAGCTTTCTTT

V gene: TRBV3-1/TRBV3-2
clone size: .
J gene: TRBJ1-1
D gene: .
CDR3 protein: CASSQVLQSRNTEAFF
CDR3 DNA: TGTGCCAGCAGCCAAGTCCTTCAAAGCCGGAACACTGAAGCTTTCTTT

V gene: TRBV3-1/TRBV3-2
clone size: .
J gene: TRBJ2-3
D gene: TRBD2
CDR3 protein: CASTALGGNTDTQYF
CDR3 DNA: TGTGCCAGCACGGCCCTGGGGGGGAACACAGATACGCAGTATTTT